Shown below are 28 T cell receptor beta chains from a single sample sequenced in a study of T cell responses to AZD1222 COVID-19 vaccine (dated by TCRdb to the early 2020s). The sample's time point label, in plain terms: about 28 days (+/-7) after the second vaccine dose. Library construction relied on the immunoSEQ multiplex PCR assay. Imported from immuneACCESS, the table was reduced by TCRdb to in-frame sequences with V and J called. These copies leave out some clones; in studies compared against another copy, an unresolved V gene accounts for under half, and the cause of the remainder is not known. In all, the sample holds fewer than 95,000 clones, and 75% to 90% of those were seen once. The ten largest clonotypes hold more than 5% of the sample. This sample comprised peripheral blood, obtained 28 days after the second AZD1222 dose. Receptors originate from an adult who received the AZD1222 COVID-19 vaccine.

V is TRBV7-2 and J is TRBJ2-7; 9 nucleotides agree with TRBD2. The J segment lost 5 bases and the V segment lost 3 bases, leaving 5 bases of the junction unmatched. The V gene's germline CDR1 is SGHTA and CDR2 FQGNSA. The CDR3 is made up of 14 amino acids. CDR3 amino acids: CASSFGTSSHEQYF. CDR3 nucleotides: TGTGCCAGCAGCTTCGGGACTAGCTCACACGAGCAGTACTTC.

The V and J genes are TRBV5-1 and TRBJ2-7, with D uncertain. This CDR3 contains 11 residues. CDR1 SGHRS and CDR2 YFSETQ come from the germline V gene. V was trimmed by 2 bases and J by 5 bases, leaving 5 bases between them. CDR3: CASSFYDEQYF. The DNA of the CDR3 is TGCGCCAGCAGCTTCTACGACGAGCAGTACTTC.

The V gene is TRBV11-2, the J gene TRBJ2-7; D gene uncertain. The CDR3 totals 15 residues. The germline gives CDR1 SGHAT, CDR2 FQNNGV. With 3 bases removed from V and 1 base from J, the gap between germline ends came to 13 bases. CDR3 bases: TGTGCCAGCAGCTTTTCCCCAGGCGGATCCTACGAGCAGTACTTC. Translated: CASSFSPGGSYEQYF.

The chain carries TRBV27 and TRBJ1-2; perhaps TRBD1 as D (6 bases). From germline, CDR1 is MNHEY and CDR2 SMNVEV (reference sequence). Trimming cost V 6 bases and J 4 bases, with 18 bases left between them. The CDR3 has 15 residues. The DNA of the CDR3 is TGTGCCAGCAGACCCTCCTCACAGGGTTTCTATGGCTACACCTTC. Translation: CASRPSSQGFYGYTF.

The chain is built from TRBV11-2 and TRBJ2-2, with 9 bases lining up with TRBD1. Germline CDR1 SGHAT, CDR2 FQNNGV. The CDR3 loop spans 17 amino acids. With V trimmed by 5 bases and J by 4 bases, 11 bases remained unmatched. The CDR3 spells CASSAGQGRRITGELFF. The CDR3 nucleotides are TGTGCCAGCAGCGCGGGACAGGGACGGAGGATCACCGGGGAGCTGTTTTTT.

The chain combines TRBV5-6 with TRBJ1-6; no firm D call. Trimming shortened V by 0 bases and J by 0 bases, and 7 bases separated the two germline ends. The CDR3 spans 16 residues. Germline V CDR1 and CDR2: SGHDT, YYEEEE. CDR3 protein: CASSLADSSYNSPLHF. CDR3 DNA sequence: TGTGCCAGCAGCTTGGCGGATAGCTCCTATAATTCACCCCTCCACTTT.

The rearrangement joins TRBV6-5 to TRBJ1-6; 7 bases fit TRBD1. Germline V lookup: CDR1 MNHEY, CDR2 SVGAGI. J was trimmed by 10 bases and V by 6 bases; bases with no gene match: 9. The CDR3 spans 14 residues. CDR3 nucleotide sequence: TGTGCCAGCAGACTCGGACAGGATCGATCACCCCTCCACTTT. Its protein product is CASRLGQDRSPLHF.

The rearrangement joins TRBV27 to TRBJ2-1; the D is unclear. Trimming shortened V by 3 bases and J by 10 bases, and 10 bases separated the two germline ends. This CDR3 contains 12 residues. CDR1 MNHEY and CDR2 SMNVEV come from the germline V gene (reference sequence). CDR3 in amino acids: CASSLILGEQFF. The CDR3, as DNA: TGTGCCAGCAGTTTGATACTGGGGGAGCAGTTCTTC.

The chain carries TRBV3-1 (or the pseudogene TRBV3-2) and TRBJ2-3; a weak D match, TRBD1 (5 bases). The CDR3 covers 15 residues. The V gene's germline CDR1 is LGHDT and CDR2 YNNKEL (reference sequence). The V end was cut by 4 bases, the J end by 2 bases, with 13 bases between. CDR3 amino acids: CASSRRGFLTDTQYF. The CDR3, as DNA: TGTGCCAGCAGCCGAAGGGGATTCCTCACAGATACGCAGTATTTT.

The rearrangement uses TRBV30 and TRBJ1-1; no definite D call. Trimming pared 2 bases from V and 1 base from J, leaving 5 bases between. The CDR3 consists of 12 residues. Germline CDR1 GTSNPN, CDR2 SVGIG (reference sequence). The CDR3 DNA follows: TGTGCCTGGAGTACCACGAACACTGAAGCTTTCTTT. Protein sequence: CAWSTTNTEAFF.

V gene TRBV9 combines with J gene TRBJ2-3; D is unresolved. Germline lookup yields CDR1 SGDLS and CDR2 YYNGEE. V was cut by 3 bases and J by 0 bases, with 5 bases left in between. The CDR3 is 13 residues long. As DNA, the CDR3 is TGTGCCAGCAGCGCTGCTAGCACAGATACGCAGTATTTT. Its translation is CASSAASTDTQYF.

This chain joins TRBV5-1 and TRBJ1-2; 8 positions agree with TRBD1. This CDR3 has 14 residues. Germline CDR1 and CDR2: SGHRS and YFSETQ. The junction had 4 bases not matched to a gene; V was cut back by 0 bases and J by 6 bases. The CDR3 DNA reads as TGCGCCAGCAGCTTGGTTGCAGGGGGCAATGGCTACACCTTC. This codes for CASSLVAGGNGYTF.

The V and J genes are TRBV5-1 and TRBJ2-7; D unclear. The length of the CDR3 is 14 residues. Germline V gene lookup returns CDR1 SGHRS and CDR2 YFSETQ. Trimming took 4 bases from V and 2 from J, leaving 13 bases between them. The CDR3 region has the DNA TGCGCCAGCAGCGTCCGACAAGGGACCTACGAGCAGTACTTC. Translation gives CASSVRQGTYEQYF.

V and J are TRBV6-4 and TRBJ2-1; no clear D. The CDR3 sequence is 13 residues long. Germline CDR1 reads MRHNA; CDR2 reads SNTAGT. V gave up 2 bases and J gave up 5 bases, with 7 bases separating them. The CDR3 nucleotides read TGTGCCAGCAGTGACAAGCATCACAATGAGCAGTTCTTC. Protein: CASSDKHHNEQFF.

J is TRBJ2-5 and V is TRBV3-1 (or the pseudogene TRBV3-2), with a weak D call TRBD2 (5 bases). CDR1 is LGHDT, CDR2 YNNKEL, per germline (reference sequence). Between the trimmed V and J ends, which lost 5 bases and 5 bases, there was a span of 15 bases. CDR3 length: 14 amino acids. CDR3 amino acids: CASSSRASGETQYF. For the CDR3, the DNA is TGTGCCAGCAGCTCAAGAGCGAGCGGCGAGACCCAGTACTTC.

V and J are TRBV7-9 and TRBJ1-2, with D unclear. Looked up from germline, CDR1 is SEHNR and CDR2 is FQNEAQ (reference sequence). CDR3 size: 16 residues. Trimming stripped 5 bases from V and 4 bases from J, with 20 bases between. The CDR3 loop is CASSQVFEGRSYGYTF. The CDR3 region has the DNA TGTGCCAGCAGCCAAGTGTTCGAGGGCCGGAGCTATGGCTACACCTTC.

V and J are TRBV7-9 and TRBJ2-1; D gene unclear. Trimming pared 4 bases from V and 14 bases from J, leaving 6 bases between. The CDR3 consists of 9 residues. Per germline, CDR1 SEHNR and CDR2 FQNEAQ (reference sequence). This chain's CDR3 is CASSSGEFF. CDR3 bases: TGTGCCAGCAGCTCAGGAGAGTTCTTC.

The V and J genes are TRBV27 and TRBJ1-5; D unclear. The CDR3 contains 14 residues. Germline CDR1 and CDR2: MNHEY and SMNVEV (reference sequence). V lost 5 bases and J 6 bases, leaving 14 bases between the germline ends. The CDR3 DNA reads as TGTGCCAGCAGTCCACTGGACTTCGGTCAGCCCCAGCATTTT. Its protein product is CASSPLDFGQPQHF.

This chain joins TRBV7-3 and TRBJ2-4, with D perhaps matching TRBD2 (6 bases). Germline V gives CDR1 SGHTA, CDR2 FQGTGA. The CDR3 is 13 amino acids. V was cut by 5 bases and J by 7 bases, with 12 bases left in between. Written as DNA, the CDR3 is TGTGCCAGCAGCCCCGATGGGGGGAACATTCAGTACTTC. Translated, it gives CASSPDGGNIQYF.

This chain joins TRBV4-3 and TRBJ2-4, with 16 bases that match TRBD2. CDR1 is LGHNA, CDR2 YSLEER, per germline. CDR3 length: 17 amino acids. V shed 6 bases and J 4 bases; nucleotides not matched to a gene: 6. The CDR3 is CASSSGLAGGSKNIQYF. The CDR3 nucleotides read TGCGCCAGCAGTTCGGGACTAGCGGGGGGGTCGAAAAACATTCAGTACTTC.

V usage is TRBV7-8 and J usage is TRBJ1-1, with D perhaps matching TRBD1 (5 bases). The germline CDR1 and CDR2 sequences are SGHVS and FQNEAQ. The CDR3 loop spans 14 amino acids. V lost 5 bases to trimming and J lost 0 bases, with 10 bases between them. The CDR3, as DNA: TGTGCCAGCAGCCCCAGGGCCCTGAACACTGAAGCTTTCTTT. It is translated as CASSPRALNTEAFF.

The CDR3 DNA reads TGTGCCAGCAGCCCCCGGACAGGGGGCACAGAGACCCAGTACTTC. Its translation: CASSPRTGGTETQYF. This chain uses TRBV7-6 with TRBJ2-5, with 11 bases matching TRBD1. Germline trimming cut 5 bases from V and 4 bases from J; bases unmatched to any gene: 6. Germline loops: CDR1 SGHVS, CDR2 FNYEAQ. The length of the CDR3 is 15 residues.

This chain connects TRBV6-2 or TRBV6-3 to TRBJ1-4; a possible D gene is TRBD1 (5 bases). The V and J ends lost 0 bases and 3 bases respectively, with 11 bases between them. From germline, CDR1 is MNHEY and CDR2 SVGEGT. The CDR3 covers 16 residues. The CDR3 DNA sequence: TGTGCCAGCAGTTACTCGGCGGGGACGGCTAATGAAAAACTGTTTTTT. Its translation: CASSYSAGTANEKLFF.

The J gene is TRBJ2-7, the V gene TRBV24-1; D is ambiguous. This CDR3 is built from 12 residues. The germline V gene has CDR1 KGHDR and CDR2 SFDVKD. Trimming left V 4 bases short and J 0 bases short, with 3 bases between. The CDR3 is CATSENSYEQYF. The CDR3 nucleotides read TGTGCCACCAGTGAAAACTCCTACGAGCAGTACTTC.

The chain has TRBV5-1 and TRBJ1-1; possibly TRBD1 for D (5 bases). CDR3 length equals 14 residues. Trimming removed 3 bases at V and 1 base at J, with 10 bases between. From germline, CDR1 is SGHRS and CDR2 YFSETQ. The chain's CDR3 is CASSYGTGNTEAFF. In DNA form, the CDR3 reads TGCGCCAGCAGCTACGGGACGGGGAACACTGAAGCTTTCTTT.

The chain employs TRBV6-1 and TRBJ1-5, with 7 nucleotides matching TRBD1. Germline V gene data show CDR1 as MNHNS and CDR2 as SASEGT. V shed 3 bases, J shed 6 bases, and the junction held 11 bases outside the gene matches. This CDR3 region has 16 residues. The CDR3, as DNA: TGTGCCAGCAGTGAGACAACAGGGGTAAGGTTTCAGCCCCAGCATTTT. Protein: CASSETTGVRFQPQHF.

The chain carries TRBV18 and TRBJ1-2; D not certain. The ends were cut back, 0 bases at V and 8 bases at J, with 16 bases in the middle. Germline V lookup: CDR1 KGHSH, CDR2 LQKENI. The CDR3 contains 15 residues. The CDR3 loop is CASSPPRQIYGGYTF. CDR3 nucleotide sequence: TGTGCCAGCTCACCACCGAGACAAATTTATGGAGGCTACACCTTC.

J is TRBJ1-3 and V is TRBV3-1 (or the pseudogene TRBV3-2), with TRBD1 as a possible D gene (6 bases). CDR3 size: 15 residues. V gave up 1 base and J gave up 3 bases, with 10 bases separating them. Germline CDR1 reads LGHDT; CDR2 reads YNNKEL (reference sequence). CDR3 bases: TGTGCCAGCAGCCAAGGGGGGGGACATGGAAACACCATATATTTT. Its translation is CASSQGGGHGNTIYF.